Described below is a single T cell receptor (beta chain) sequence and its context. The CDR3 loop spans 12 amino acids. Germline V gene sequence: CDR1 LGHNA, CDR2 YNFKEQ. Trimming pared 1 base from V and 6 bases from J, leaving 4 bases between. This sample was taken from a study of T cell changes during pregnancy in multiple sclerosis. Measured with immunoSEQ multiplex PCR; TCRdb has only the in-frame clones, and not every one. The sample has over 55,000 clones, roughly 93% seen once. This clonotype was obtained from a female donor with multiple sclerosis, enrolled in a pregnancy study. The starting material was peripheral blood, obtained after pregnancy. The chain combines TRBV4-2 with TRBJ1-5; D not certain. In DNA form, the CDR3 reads TGTGCCAGCAGCCAAGGGCTTCAGCCCCAGCATTTT. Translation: CASSQGLQPQHF.